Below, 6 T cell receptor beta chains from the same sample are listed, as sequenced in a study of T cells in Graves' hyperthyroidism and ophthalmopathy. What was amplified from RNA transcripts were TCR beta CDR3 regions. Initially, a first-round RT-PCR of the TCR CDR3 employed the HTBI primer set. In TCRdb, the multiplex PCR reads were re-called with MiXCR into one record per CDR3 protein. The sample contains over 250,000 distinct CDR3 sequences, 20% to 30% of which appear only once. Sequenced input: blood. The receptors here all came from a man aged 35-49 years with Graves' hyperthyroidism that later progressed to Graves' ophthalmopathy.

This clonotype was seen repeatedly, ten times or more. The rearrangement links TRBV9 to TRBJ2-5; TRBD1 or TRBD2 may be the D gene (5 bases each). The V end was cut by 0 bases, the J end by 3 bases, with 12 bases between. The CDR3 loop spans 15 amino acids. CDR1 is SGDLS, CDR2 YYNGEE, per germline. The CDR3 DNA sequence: TGTGCCAGCAGCGTAGCCTCGGTGGGGGAAGAGACCCAGTACTTC. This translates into CASSVASVGEETQYF.

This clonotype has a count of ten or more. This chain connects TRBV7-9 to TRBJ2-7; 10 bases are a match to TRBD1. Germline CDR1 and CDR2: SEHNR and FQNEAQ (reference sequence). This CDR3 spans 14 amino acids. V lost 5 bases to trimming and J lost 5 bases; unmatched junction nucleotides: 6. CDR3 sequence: CASSPGQGFDEQYF. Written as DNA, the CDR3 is TGTGCCAGCAGCCCGGGACAGGGGTTCGACGAGCAGTACTTC.

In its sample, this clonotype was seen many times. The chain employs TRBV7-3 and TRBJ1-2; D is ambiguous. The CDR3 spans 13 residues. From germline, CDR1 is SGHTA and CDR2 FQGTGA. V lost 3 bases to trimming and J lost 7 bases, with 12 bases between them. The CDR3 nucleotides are TGTGCCAGCAGCTTTCGGGAGGGTGCTGGCTACACCTTC. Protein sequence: CASSFREGAGYTF.

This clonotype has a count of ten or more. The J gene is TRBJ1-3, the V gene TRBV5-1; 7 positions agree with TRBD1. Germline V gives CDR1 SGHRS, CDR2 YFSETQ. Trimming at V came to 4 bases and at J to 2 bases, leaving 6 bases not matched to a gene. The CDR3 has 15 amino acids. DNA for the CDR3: TGCGCCAGCAGCCCGGGACAGCGACCTGGAAACACCATATATTTT. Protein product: CASSPGQRPGNTIYF.

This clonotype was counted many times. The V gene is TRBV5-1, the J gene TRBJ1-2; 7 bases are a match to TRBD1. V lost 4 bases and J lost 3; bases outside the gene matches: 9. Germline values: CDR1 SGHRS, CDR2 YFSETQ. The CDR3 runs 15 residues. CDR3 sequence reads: CASSTRQGAHYGYTF. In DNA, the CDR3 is TGCGCCAGCAGCACCCGACAGGGAGCGCACTATGGCTACACCTTC. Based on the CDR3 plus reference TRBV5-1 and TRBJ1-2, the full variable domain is KAGVTQTPRYLIKTRGQQVTLSCSPISGHRSVSWYQQTPGQGLQFLFEYFSETQRNKGNFPGRFSGRQFSNSRSEMNVSTLELGDSALYLCASSTRQGAHYGYTFGSGTRLTVV.

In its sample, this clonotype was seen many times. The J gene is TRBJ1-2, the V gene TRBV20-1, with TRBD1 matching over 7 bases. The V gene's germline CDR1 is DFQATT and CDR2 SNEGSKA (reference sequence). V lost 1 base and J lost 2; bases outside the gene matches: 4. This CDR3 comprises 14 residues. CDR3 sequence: CSARGTGENYGYTF. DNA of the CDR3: TGCAGTGCTAGAGGGACAGGTGAAAACTATGGCTACACCTTC.